This T cell receptor beta chain was identified during a study of technical replicates of blood from several donors. Assay used: immunoSEQ multiplex PCR; TCRdb lists only in-frame clones, some missing. Of 90,000 or so clones in the sample, 95% were seen once. This CDR3 has 18 residues. Trimming cost V 4 bases and J 2 bases; bases outside gene matches: 13. Germline loops: CDR1 MGHRA, CDR2 YSYEKL. The chain combines TRBV4-1 with TRBJ2-3; 9 nucleotides line up with TRBD2. The TCR was taken from a human donor in good health. The specimen was T cells isolated from PBMCs. CDR3 loop: CASSLRGGRADITDTQYF. DNA of the CDR3: TGCGCCAGCAGCCTGAGGGGCGGGAGGGCCGATATCACAGATACGCAGTATTTT.